The 20 T cell receptor beta chains below all came from one sample that was sequenced in a study of shared clonotypes between healthy human individuals. Some clones are missing from TCRdb's copy, which holds only in-frame ones; the method was immunoSEQ multiplex PCR. This table holds about 79,000 clones, under 65% found once. The specimen was memory CD8+ T cells sorted from blood. Sample subset: CD45RO+ cells pooled with CCR7-negative TemRA cells. The receptor source for this set is a man in his thirties or forties in good health.

This clone was observed a single time. The chain couples TRBV6-1 to TRBJ2-7, with D perhaps being TRBD1 or TRBD2 (5 bases each). Trimming took off 6 bases at V and 7 bases at J, with 22 bases between the two ends. The V gene's germline CDR1 is MNHNS and CDR2 SASEGT. The CDR3 extends over 15 amino acids. In DNA form, the CDR3 reads TGTGCCAGCAGGGGACCCCAGGACATACACCGGGAGCAGTACTTC. This codes for CASRGPQDIHREQYF.

This sequence joins TRBV19 and TRBJ1-1, with D unresolved. CDR1 is LNHDA and CDR2 is SQIVND in the germline V gene (reference sequence). The V end was cut by 9 bases, the J end by 1 base, with 12 bases between. The CDR3 consists of 13 residues. The CDR3 sequence is CASAASENTEAFF. CDR3 coding DNA: TGTGCCAGCGCTGCTAGTGAGAACACTGAAGCTTTCTTT.

The chain combines TRBV6-5 with TRBJ2-1; TRBD1 matches at 8 bases. V lost 8 bases to trimming and J lost 4 bases; unmatched junction nucleotides: 7. CDR3 length: 14 amino acids. CDR1 MNHEY and CDR2 SVGAGI come from the germline V gene. As DNA, the CDR3 is TGTGCCAGCGATTCCGGACAGGGTTACAATGAGCAGTTCTTC. It translates to CASDSGQGYNEQFF.

This clone has only a few counts. V usage is TRBV28 and J usage is TRBJ1-5, with TRBD1 identical over 7 bases. V gave up 4 bases and J gave up 6 bases; unmatched junction bases: 6. Per the germline V gene, CDR1 is MDHEN and CDR2 is SYDVKM. The CDR3 spans 14 residues. The DNA of the CDR3 is TGTGCCAGCAGTTCCCGACAGGGAAGTCAGCCCCAGCATTTT. Amino acids: CASSSRQGSQPQHF.

The rearrangement links TRBV15 to TRBJ2-1; no firm D call. Trimming shortened V by 5 bases and J by 4 bases, and 18 bases separated the two germline ends. The CDR3 spans 16 residues. CDR1 and CDR2 (germline): LNHNV, YYDKDF (reference sequence). As DNA, the CDR3 is TGTGCCACCAGCCCTGAGGCAGAACTTCAATACAATGAGCAGTTCTTC. Translating it yields CATSPEAELQYNEQFF. The full variable domain, rest sourced from reference TRBV15 and TRBJ2-1, is DAMVIQNPRYQVTQFGKPVTLSCSQTLNHNVMYWYQQKSSQAPKLLFHYYDKDFNNEADTPDNFQSRRPNTSFCFLDIRSPGLGDTAMYLCATSPEAELQYNEQFFGPGTRLTVL.

The gene calls are TRBV19 and TRBJ1-4; the D gene is possibly TRBD1 (5 bases). This CDR3 spans 16 amino acids. Germline V lookup: CDR1 LNHDA, CDR2 SQIVND (reference sequence). Trimming removed 3 bases at V and 0 bases at J, with 11 bases between. The DNA for the CDR3 is TGTGCCAGTAGTATCGGGGCAGTTCCAACTAATGAAAAACTGTTTTTT. Protein: CASSIGAVPTNEKLFF.

Only one count was recorded for this clone. V usage is TRBV27 and J usage is TRBJ2-7; D is possibly TRBD1 (5 bases). The germline CDR1 and CDR2 sequences are MNHEY and SMNVEV (reference sequence). Trimming shortened V by 7 bases and J by 0 bases, and 13 bases separated the two germline ends. The CDR3 has 14 amino acids. CDR3 region: CASNPIDSSYEQYF. CDR3 sequence (DNA): TGTGCCAGCAACCCTATAGACAGCTCCTACGAGCAGTACTTC.

This clone was seen ten or more times. This sequence joins TRBV7-8 and TRBJ2-5; no clear D. Germline CDR1 reads SGHVS; CDR2 reads FQNEAQ. This CDR3 has 13 residues. V was pared by 1 base and J by 5 bases, with 8 bases between. CDR3: CASSLESWETQYF. CDR3 coding DNA: TGTGCCAGCAGCTTAGAGTCGTGGGAGACCCAGTACTTC.

The V and J genes are TRBV5-6 and TRBJ2-1; 14 nucleotides agree with TRBD2. The germline gives CDR1 SGHDT, CDR2 YYEEEE. With V trimmed by 3 bases and J by 12 bases, 17 bases remained unmatched. The CDR3 is 18 residues long. This chain's CDR3 is CASSSPGLAGVGDGGQFF. CDR3 bases: TGTGCCAGCAGCTCCCCGGGACTAGCGGGAGTAGGGGATGGGGGGCAGTTCTTC.

The chain has TRBV5-8 and TRBJ2-1; unclear D gene. This CDR3 has 16 amino acids. Per the germline V gene, CDR1 is SGHTS and CDR2 is YDEGEE. V was pared by 4 bases and J by 1 base, with 15 bases between. The CDR3 bases are TGTGCCAGCAGCCAAGAACGTACCCAGTCCTACAATGAGCAGTTCTTC. The encoded protein is CASSQERTQSYNEQFF.

J is TRBJ2-7 and V is TRBV11-1, with D perhaps TRBD1 (7 bases). Looked up from germline, CDR1 is SGHAT and CDR2 is FQDESV (reference sequence). The V gene lost 2 bases and the J gene lost 6 bases, with 11 bases spanning the gap. This CDR3 region has 13 residues. The CDR3 region is CASSLYQGGEQYF. CDR3 DNA sequence: TGTGCCAGCAGCTTATACCAGGGGGGCGAGCAGTACTTC.

The chain has TRBV29-1 and TRBJ1-1; D gene ambiguous. CDR1 and CDR2 (germline): SQVTM, ANQGSEA. The V and J ends lost 3 bases and 1 base respectively, with 18 bases between them. CDR3 length: 16 amino acids. The CDR3, as DNA: TGCAGCGTTGAGGAGTGGGCACGTTGGCCGAACACTGAAGCTTTCTTT. This gives the protein CSVEEWARWPNTEAFF.

The chain has TRBV7-3 and TRBJ1-1; tentatively, D is TRBD1 (6 bases). V lost 2 bases and J lost 3, with 16 bases in between. The CDR3 totals 16 residues. CDR1 SGHTA and CDR2 FQGTGA come from the germline V gene. The CDR3 reads CASSLRPGARDTEAFF. CDR3 coding DNA: TGTGCCAGCAGCTTACGGCCAGGGGCGAGGGACACTGAAGCTTTCTTT.

Only a few counts were recorded for this clone. The chain recombines TRBV6-6 with TRBJ2-1; TRBD2 aligns across 9 bases. V gave up 0 bases and J gave up 8 bases; unmatched junction bases: 5. The CDR3 length is 15 residues. Germline CDR1 is MNHNY and CDR2 is SVGAGI (reference sequence). This CDR3 reads CASSYSREGRDEQFF. CDR3 DNA sequence: TGTGCCAGCAGTTACTCGCGGGAGGGCCGTGATGAGCAGTTCTTC.

This clone appeared many times. The chain employs TRBV6-5 and TRBJ2-1; a possible D gene is TRBD2 (6 bases). The CDR3 loop spans 12 amino acids. The germline V and J ends were trimmed by 4 bases and 9 bases, with 10 bases remaining between them. Germline assignment: CDR1 MNHEY and CDR2 SVGAGI. In nucleotides, the CDR3 is TGTGCCAGCAGTTCCACTAGCTTTGAGCAGTTCTTC. Its translation is CASSSTSFEQFF.

This chain connects TRBV25-1 to TRBJ2-3; 12 positions agree with TRBD2. This CDR3 is 18 amino acids long. The junction had 11 bases not matched to a gene; V was cut back by 6 bases and J by 1 base. The germline V gene encodes CDR1 MGHDK and CDR2 SYGVNS. This CDR3 is CASSLRLAGALGTDTQYF. CDR3 bases: TGTGCCAGCAGCCTCCGACTAGCGGGAGCCCTAGGCACAGATACGCAGTATTTT.

This clone has ten or more counts. The chain has TRBV19 and TRBJ2-1; D is ambiguous. The CDR3 spans 17 residues. V lost 5 bases, J lost 4 bases, and 21 bases lay in between. Germline-derived CDR1 and CDR2 are LNHDA and SQIVND (reference sequence). CDR3 nucleotides: TGTGCCAGTAGTGCAACCCGTGGGTGGGGATCTTACAATGAGCAGTTCTTC. Protein sequence: CASSATRGWGSYNEQFF.

In its sample, this clone was seen many times. The chain is built from TRBV28 and TRBJ2-7; no definite D call. The CDR3 length is 12 residues. CDR1 and CDR2 from the germline V gene are MDHEN and SYDVKM. The ends were cut back, 4 bases at V and 4 bases at J, with 8 bases in the middle. This chain's CDR3 is CASSWATYEQYF. The CDR3 DNA reads as TGTGCCAGCAGTTGGGCGACATACGAGCAGTACTTC.

In its sample, this clone was seen once. DNA for the CDR3: TGTGCCAGTAGTCCGTCGGGCTTAGTAACTTACGAGCAGTACTTC. It specifies CASSPSGLVTYEQYF. This sequence joins TRBV19 and TRBJ2-7; D gene uncertain. The V gene's germline CDR1 is LNHDA and CDR2 SQIVND (reference sequence). This CDR3 contains 15 residues. Trimming shortened V by 5 bases and J by 4 bases, and 18 bases separated the two germline ends.

The rearrangement links TRBV9 to TRBJ2-7; D is perhaps TRBD1 (6 bases). The V end was cut by 4 bases, the J end by 7 bases, with 21 bases between. Looked up from germline, CDR1 is SGDLS and CDR2 is YYNGEE. The CDR3 contains 15 residues. The chain's CDR3 is CASSPRQESVIEQYF. The CDR3 bases are TGTGCCAGCAGCCCCCGACAGGAATCCGTTATAGAGCAGTACTTC.